This T cell receptor (beta chain) emerged from a study of response to subunit inactivated influenza vaccine. This clonotype has only a few counts. Its antigen is undetermined. The germline CDR1 and CDR2 sequences are SGHRS and YFSETQ. The CDR3 runs 14 residues. Trimming cost V 4 bases and J 1 base, with 12 bases left between them. Via MiXCR, TCRdb re-called the RT-PCR reads, giving one row per CDR3 protein. The sample includes around 320,000 distinct CDR3 sequences, 22% of them seen just once. Study-wide results and limits: Authors suggested that a seasonal influenza vaccination recruits few new T cells each time.

The chain links TRBV5-1 to TRBJ2-7, with a weak D call TRBD2 (6 bases). Sequencing was performed on PBMCs from blood, taken around 22 months after vaccination. The receptor's source is a man aged 50-75 years who received an inactivated influenza vaccine. The CDR3 sequence: CASSPGDGSYEQYF. CDR3 nucleotides: TGCGCCAGCAGCCCGGGGGACGGTTCCTACGAGCAGTACTTC.